Described below is a single TCR beta chain sequence and its context. The antigen is unknown. The sample is drawn from a study of cytomegalovirus exposure and HLA in healthy donors. Study conclusions and caveats: Cytomegalovirus status was reportedly diagnosed by the classifier with high sensitivity and specificity. Associated with cytomegalovirus, according to the listing, were 150 to 200 TCR beta chains. Clusters of TCRs from the first cohort tended to co-occur in the roughly 120 validation repertoires (as a later analysis found). Confirmation was obtained in vitro that a few CMV-associated chains are specific for CMV antigens.

The CDR3 sequence is 13 residues long. After removal of 6 bases from V and 5 bases from J, the junction contained 4 bases not matched to a gene. From germline, CDR1 is ENHRY and CDR2 SYGVKD. This table comes from immunoSEQ multiplex PCR, and its TCRdb copy is limited to in-frame clones, with some not included. The data show fewer than 200,000 clones, over 85% seen once. This TCR was sampled from a woman younger than 30 in good health and CMV-seropositive. Sequenced input: PBMCs. V is TRBV10-3 and J is TRBJ2-7; TRBD1 matches 10 bases. CDR3 sequence (DNA): TGTGCCATCAGGGGGGACAGGGGCAACGAGCAGTACTTC. It encodes CAIRGDRGNEQYF.